Below, 32 T cell receptor beta chains from the same sample are listed, as sequenced in a study of CDR3 diversity in severe acne. TCRdb recomputed calls from the PCR reads with MiXCR, one row per CDR3 protein. Altogether approximately 97,000 distinct CDR3 sequences are present, under 60% being singletons, with the ten largest covering approximately 13%. What was sequenced was blood. The receptor set was obtained from a male donor with acne.

The genes are TRBV5-4 and TRBJ2-3; the D gene is possibly TRBD1 (5 bases). Germline V gene sequence: CDR1 SGHNT, CDR2 YYREEE (reference sequence). Trimming stripped 2 bases from V and 4 bases from J, with 14 bases between. The CDR3 sequence is 15 residues long. The CDR3 region has the DNA TGTGCCAGCAGCTTCGAAGGGGCTGGGCCAGATACGCAGTATTTT. Encoded protein: CASSFEGAGPDTQYF.

This clonotype is categorized as medium-sized (0.01 to 0.1%). This chain connects TRBV7-6 to TRBJ2-1, with TRBD2 matching 12 bases. The ends lost 0 bases at V and 9 bases at J; junction bases unmatched: 9. The CDR3 contains 17 residues. Germline-derived CDR1 and CDR2 are SGHVS and FNYEAQ. DNA for the CDR3: TGTGCCAGCAGCTTAGCGACTAGCGGGAGTTCGGTCGGTGAGCAGTTCTTC. It translates to CASSLATSGSSVGEQFF.

The J gene is TRBJ2-1, the V gene TRBV15; no clear D gene. This CDR3 is 23 amino acids long. Germline CDR1 is LNHNV and CDR2 is YYDKDF (reference sequence). V gave up 3 bases and J gave up 2 bases, with 35 bases separating them. The CDR3 loop is CATSRDLVADTHTSTFTYNEQFF. The CDR3 DNA sequence: TGTGCCACCAGCAGGGACCTAGTCGCCGACACACACACCAGCACCTTCACCTACAATGAGCAGTTCTTC.

This clonotype was counted between two and nine times. The V and J genes are TRBV7-2 and TRBJ2-7; possibly TRBD2 for D (5 bases). The CDR3 runs 13 residues. The germline CDR1 and CDR2 sequences are SGHTA and FQGNSA. V was pared by 5 bases and J by 0 bases, with 8 bases between. The CDR3 protein is CASSAGSSYEQYF. DNA of the CDR3: TGTGCCAGCAGCGCGGGCAGCTCCTACGAGCAGTACTTC.

Comment on this clonotype: A single base separates this from a much larger clone, so it may be a read error. This chain uses TRBV2 with TRBJ2-1; 8 bases agree with TRBD2. The CDR3 spans 14 residues. The germline V gene has CDR1 SNHLY and CDR2 FYNNEI. The DNA for the CDR3 is TGTGCCAGCAGTGTTAGCGGGATTTACAATCAGCAGTTCTTC. Translation gives CASSVSGIYNQQFF.

On this clonotype itself: Being one base from a much bigger clone, this may be a read error. The chain couples TRBV6-6 to TRBJ1-6; a possible D gene is TRBD1 (6 bases). The CDR3 is made up of 16 amino acids. Germline V gene lookup returns CDR1 MNHNY and CDR2 SVGAGI (reference sequence). Here the CDR3 reads CASSSTVGGYNSPLRF. The CDR3 bases are TGTGCCAGCAGTTCTACAGTGGGGGGCTATAATTCACCCCTCCGCTTT.

This chain connects TRBV12-3 or TRBV12-4 to TRBJ2-5; 8 nucleotides align to TRBD1. With 6 bases clipped from V and 5 bases from J, the junction kept 8 bases outside the gene matches. The length of the CDR3 is 14 residues. CDR3 DNA sequence: TGTGCCAGCAGATTGACAGGGGTGTATGAGACCCAGTACTTC. It translates to CASRLTGVYETQYF.

Within the sample, this clonotype is medium-sized. The rearrangement joins TRBV2 to TRBJ2-7; D not resolved. V was shortened by 6 bases and J by 3 bases, with 9 bases between the two germline ends. The CDR3 is made up of 12 amino acids. The germline V gene encodes CDR1 SNHLY and CDR2 FYNNEI. The CDR3 spells CASSPTFYEQYF. The CDR3 DNA reads as TGTGCCAGCAGCCCCACTTTCTACGAGCAGTACTTC.

In this sample, this clonotype turned up many times. The rearrangement links TRBV5-4 to TRBJ2-5; a weak D match, TRBD1 (6 bases). Trimming removed 4 bases from V and 5 bases from J, with 24 bases in between. The CDR3 has 17 residues. Germline loops: CDR1 SGHNT, CDR2 YYREEE (reference sequence). The CDR3: CASSQTKQGWEMETQYF. The CDR3 DNA sequence: TGTGCCAGCAGCCAGACGAAACAGGGATGGGAAATGGAGACCCAGTACTTC. Supplemented by reference TRBV5-4 and TRBJ2-5, the full variable domain reads ETGVTQSPTHLIKTRGQQVTLRCSSQSGHNTVSWYQQALGQGPQFIFQYYREEENGRGNFPPRFSGLQFPNYSSELNVNALELDDSALYLCASSQTKQGWEMETQYFGPGTRLLVL.

Comment on this clonotype: A much larger clonotype is one base distant, so this may be a read error. The chain recombines TRBV7-6 with TRBJ2-2; D call uncertain. Trimming removed 1 base at V and 6 bases at J, with 12 bases between. This CDR3 has 15 residues. Germline V gives CDR1 SGHVS, CDR2 FNYEAQ. CDR3 in DNA: TGTGCCAGCAGCTTAGAACCGTGGGTCGCCGGGGAGCTGTTTTTT. It codes for CASSLEPWVAGELFF.

The chain carries TRBV10-3 and TRBJ2-7; possible D gene TRBD1, 6 bases. Between the trimmed V and J ends, which lost 3 bases and 2 bases, there was a span of 17 bases. Germline V gene data show CDR1 as ENHRY and CDR2 as SYGVKD. The CDR3 is 16 amino acids. In DNA form, the CDR3 reads TGTGCCATCAGTGAAGGTGACAGGCTTTATCCCTACGAGCAGTACTTC. Translated: CAISEGDRLYPYEQYF.

The J gene is TRBJ1-1, the V gene TRBV2; D is undetermined. This CDR3 comprises 17 residues. Germline V gene lookup returns CDR1 SNHLY and CDR2 FYNNEI. Trimming removed 8 bases at V and 1 base at J, with 23 bases between. The CDR3 reads CASVREDENLWNTEAFF. The CDR3 DNA reads TGTGCCAGCGTGAGGGAGGACGAAAATCTGTGGAACACTGAAGCTTTCTTT. Based on the CDR3 plus reference TRBV2 and TRBJ1-1, the full variable domain is EPEVTQTPSHQVTQMGQEVILRCVPISNHLYFYWYRQILGQKVEFLVSFYNNEISEKSEIFDDQFSVERPDGSNFTLKIRSTKLEDSAMYFCASVREDENLWNTEAFFGQGTRLTVV.

The chain links TRBV15 to TRBJ2-7; 9 nucleotides agree with TRBD1. This CDR3 has 13 residues. The germline V gene has CDR1 LNHNV and CDR2 YYDKDF (reference sequence). The V and J ends lost 8 bases and 3 bases, in that order; junction bases with no gene match: 5. DNA for the CDR3: TGTGCCACCGGGACAGGGAAGTTCTACGAGCAGTACTTC. Translation gives CATGTGKFYEQYF.

This chain links TRBV7-9 with TRBJ2-7; D is unclear. This CDR3 contains 15 residues. Germline CDR1 SEHNR, CDR2 FQNEAQ (reference sequence). V gave up 0 bases and J gave up 0 bases, with 9 bases separating them. CDR3 protein: CASSLADAYSYEQYF. CDR3 DNA sequence: TGTGCCAGCAGCTTAGCTGACGCGTACTCCTACGAGCAGTACTTC.

This clonotype was detected many times. This chain uses TRBV19 with TRBJ2-2; D is undetermined. CDR1 LNHDA and CDR2 SQIVND come from the germline V gene (reference sequence). This CDR3 has 16 amino acids. V was clipped by 3 bases and J by 7 bases, with 18 bases between them. CDR3 sequence reads: CASSIAGFMGGGELFF. The CDR3 nucleotides are TGTGCCAGTAGTATTGCTGGCTTCATGGGCGGCGGGGAGCTGTTTTTT.

This clonotype was observed a single time. A junction end diverges from the germline sequence, so it may reflect a read error. The V call is TRBV12-3 or TRBV12-4, the J call TRBJ2-2, with 10 bases that match TRBD2. This CDR3 is 17 amino acids long. CDR3: CASSLGLAGVTTGELFF. DNA of the CDR3: TGTGCCAGCAGCTTAGGCCTAGCGGGAGTTACCACCGGGGAGCTGTTTTTT.

Many counts were recorded for this clonotype. V and J are TRBV29-1 and TRBJ1-3; D unresolved. This CDR3 comprises 12 residues. Per the germline V gene, CDR1 is SQVTM and CDR2 is ANQGSEA. Between the trimmed V and J ends, which lost 7 bases and 4 bases, there was a span of 11 bases. The CDR3 loop reads CSASENGNTIYF. DNA for the CDR3: TGCAGCGCCTCCGAGAACGGAAACACCATATATTTT.

The table lists this clonotype with many counts. A much larger clone sits a single nucleotide away, making a read error possible. The rearrangement uses TRBV2 and TRBJ1-1, with 7 positions matching TRBD1. V lost 6 bases to trimming and J lost 3 bases; unmatched junction nucleotides: 7. The CDR3 runs to 14 residues. The germline CDR1 and CDR2 sequences are SNHLY and FYNNEI. For the CDR3, the DNA is TGTGCCAGCAGGAGACTAACAGGGGACACTGAAGCTTTCTTT. It encodes CASRRLTGDTEAFF.

This rearrangement joins TRBV29-1 to TRBJ1-3; D is unresolved. Trimming pared 4 bases from V and 0 bases from J, leaving 10 bases between. The CDR3 sequence is 14 residues long. Germline CDR1 is SQVTM and CDR2 is ANQGSEA. CDR3 region: CSVADIHSGNTIYF. Written as DNA, the CDR3 is TGCAGCGTTGCAGACATTCACTCTGGAAACACCATATATTTT. Drawing the rest from reference TRBV29-1 and TRBJ1-3, the complete variable domain is SAVISQKPSRDICQRGTSLTIQCQVDSQVTMMFWYRQQPGQSLTLIATANQGSEATYESGFVIDKFPISRPNLTFSTLTVSNMSPEDSSIYLCSVADIHSGNTIYFGEGSWLTVV.

The chain employs TRBV10-3 and TRBJ2-3, with 15 bases aligning to TRBD2. The CDR3 runs to 18 residues. The V gene end was trimmed by 3 bases and the J gene end by 0 bases; junction bases not matched to a gene: 4. Germline loops: CDR1 ENHRY, CDR2 SYGVKD. Here the CDR3 DNA reads TGTGCCATCAGTGACCGGGGGACTAGCGGGAGGAGCACAGATACGCAGTATTTT. This codes for CAISDRGTSGRSTDTQYF.

The V call is TRBV24-1, the J call TRBJ1-2, with D perhaps TRBD1 (6 bases). The CDR3 sequence is 13 residues long. Trimming took off 3 bases at V and 4 bases at J, with 8 bases between the two ends. CDR1 and CDR2 (germline): KGHDR, SFDVKD. The CDR3 DNA reads TGTGCCACCAGTGATGAACAGGGCTATGGCTACACCTTC. This codes for CATSDEQGYGYTF.

This chain connects TRBV20-1 to TRBJ2-7; 13 nucleotides line up with TRBD2. After removal of 0 bases from V and 6 bases from J, the junction contained 5 bases not matched to a gene. The CDR3 length is 15 residues. Germline-derived CDR1 and CDR2 are DFQATT and SNEGSKA (reference sequence). The CDR3 region is CSARDVTSGGGEQYF. The CDR3, as DNA: TGCAGTGCTAGAGATGTAACTAGCGGGGGGGGCGAGCAGTACTTC.

This clonotype has only a few counts. The chain carries TRBV29-1 and TRBJ2-5; the D gene is possibly TRBD1 (6 bases). This CDR3 has 17 amino acids. The germline V and J ends were trimmed by 2 bases and 2 bases, with 21 bases remaining between them. Per germline, CDR1 SQVTM and CDR2 ANQGSEA. CDR3 protein: CSVESQGRDWGQETQYF. The CDR3 DNA reads TGCAGCGTTGAATCACAGGGACGAGACTGGGGGCAAGAGACCCAGTACTTC.

This clonotype was observed at least ten times. The CDR3 loop is CASSYSNPGELTDTQYF. The CDR3 nucleotides are TGTGCCAGCAGTTACTCGAACCCGGGAGAACTCACAGATACGCAGTATTTT. This chain joins TRBV6-5 and TRBJ2-3; tentative D call: TRBD2 (6 bases). V was cut by 0 bases and J by 2 bases, with 15 bases left in between. Germline CDR1 reads MNHEY; CDR2 reads SVGAGI. The CDR3 totals 17 residues.

As to this clonotype: At one end, the junction sequence differs from germline, possibly due to a read error. The CDR3 DNA reads as TGCGCCAGCAGCTTGGTAGGGGACTACCAACTCTACGAGCAGTACTTC. Its protein product is CASSLVGDYQLYEQYF. The rearrangement joins TRBV9 to TRBJ2-7; 7 positions match TRBD2. The germline V gene has CDR1 SGDLS and CDR2 YYNGEE. This CDR3 contains 16 residues.

Ten or more counts support this clonotype. The chain carries TRBV2 and TRBJ1-1; tentatively, D is TRBD1 (5 bases). V was pared by 5 bases and J by 1 base, with 11 bases between. There are 14 residues in the CDR3. The germline gives CDR1 SNHLY, CDR2 FYNNEI. This CDR3 is CASSTGTANTEAFF. CDR3 sequence (DNA): TGTGCCAGCAGTACCGGGACGGCGAACACTGAAGCTTTCTTT. The full variable domain, completed using reference TRBV2 and TRBJ1-1, is EPEVTQTPSHQVTQMGQEVILRCVPISNHLYFYWYRQILGQKVEFLVSFYNNEISEKSEIFDDQFSVERPDGSNFTLKIRSTKLEDSAMYFCASSTGTANTEAFFGQGTRLTVV.

The CDR3 DNA reads as TGCGCCAGCAGCCTTGGACTAGCGGGAGTTCGAGAGACCCAGTACTTC. Protein sequence: CASSLGLAGVRETQYF. This rearrangement joins TRBV4-1 to TRBJ2-5; 13 bases map to TRBD2. Per the germline V gene, CDR1 is MGHRA and CDR2 is YSYEKL. Trimming took 4 bases from V and 4 from J; bases not matched to a gene: 6. The CDR3 runs to 16 residues.

The genes are TRBV6-2 or TRBV6-3 and TRBJ2-5; 8 positions match TRBD1. J gave up 3 bases and V 7 bases, and 4 bases lay outside the gene matches. This CDR3 has 13 amino acids. Germline values: CDR1 MNHEY, CDR2 SVGEGT. CDR3 coding DNA: TGTGCCAGCACCGAGGACAGGGAAGAGACCCAGTACTTC. It yields the protein CASTEDREETQYF.

J is TRBJ2-7 and V is TRBV18; TRBD2 aligns across 11 bases. Trimming at V came to 0 bases and at J to 1 base, leaving 2 bases not matched to a gene. CDR1 is KGHSH, CDR2 LQKENI, per germline. The CDR3 covers 16 residues. As DNA, the CDR3 is TGTGCCAGCTCACCACCGCTAGCGGGAGGTTCCTACGAGCAGTACTTC. Encoded protein: CASSPPLAGGSYEQYF.

The chain couples TRBV7-8 to TRBJ1-5; D may be TRBD1 (6 bases). CDR3 size: 15 residues. V was clipped by 5 bases and J by 5 bases, with 16 bases between them. CDR1 SGHVS and CDR2 FQNEAQ come from the germline V gene. CDR3 coding DNA: TGTGCCAGCAGCGGGAAGGGGGTGGGATATCAGCCCCAGCATTTT. Translating gives CASSGKGVGYQPQHF.

This clonotype has more than one count but fewer than ten. The chain uses TRBV29-1 and TRBJ1-2; D gene ambiguous. Trimming cost V 4 bases and J 1 base, with 13 bases left between them. Germline lookup yields CDR1 SQVTM and CDR2 ANQGSEA. The CDR3 is 14 amino acids. CDR3 region: CSVVTLRGNYGYTF. As DNA, the CDR3 is TGCAGCGTTGTGACCCTACGCGGTAACTATGGCTACACCTTC.

Ten or more counts support this clonotype. V is TRBV29-1 and J is TRBJ2-1, with TRBD1 matching over 9 bases. In germline, CDR1 is SQVTM, CDR2 ANQGSEA. With 6 bases clipped from V and 7 bases from J, the junction kept 13 bases outside the gene matches. This CDR3 has 15 residues. The CDR3: CSVSARDRAGNEQFF. The CDR3 region has the DNA TGCAGCGTCAGCGCCCGGGACAGGGCTGGAAATGAGCAGTTCTTC.